Sequencing of this T cell receptor (beta chain) was carried out in a study of T cell responses to AZD1222 COVID-19 vaccine. Study-level results: Vaccine-related CD4 TCRs covered spike, predominating at 160-218 and 743-854. Unmutated variant regions are reportedly the target of nearly half of TCRs that are spike-specific.

With respect to this clone: Its antigen remains unknown.

TCRdb's copy holds only in-frame clones and misses some; the assay was immunoSEQ multiplex PCR. Here the sample spans 160,000 or so clones, approximately 91% being singletons. The CDR3 is 18 residues long. J is TRBJ1-5 and V is TRBV21-1; TRBD1 is the table's D call and was not checked against the DNA. TRBV21-1 counts as a pseudogene. This clonotype originated in an adult in good health. This material consisted of peripheral blood, taken on day 0 of AZD1222 vaccination. CDR3 residues: CASSKEKDREYSNQPQHF. CDR3 in DNA: TGTGCCAGCAGCAAAGAGAAGGACAGGGAATATAGCAATCAGCCCCAGCATTTT.